This passage covers 15 T cell receptor beta chains from one sample sequenced in a study of beta chain features in type 1 diabetes. The whole isolated RNA underwent reverse transcription, so sequencing captured expressed TCRB transcripts. Profiling relied on immunoSEQ multiplex PCR, and the TCRdb table lists in-frame clones only, not all of them. The table records 500,000 to 700,000 clones, around 15% of them present only once. Sequenced input: naive CD4+ T cells from blood. The receptors shown here come from a man younger than 30 in good health.

The table lists this clone with a few counts. This sample also contains other DNA sequences that code for the same CDR3. V usage is TRBV19 and J usage is TRBJ1-5; D remains unclear. This CDR3 comprises 14 residues. Per the germline V gene, CDR1 is LNHDA and CDR2 is SQIVND (reference sequence). The V gene lost 3 bases and the J gene lost 1 base, with 7 bases spanning the gap. CDR3 in DNA: TGTGCCAGTAGTATTTCCGGGAGCAATCAGCCCCAGCATTTT. Translated: CASSISGSNQPQHF.

The chain joins TRBV28 to TRBJ2-7, with 9 bases identical to TRBD1. The CDR3 runs to 15 residues. V was pared by 5 bases and J by 6 bases, with 11 bases of the junction left unmatched. The germline V gene encodes CDR1 MDHEN and CDR2 SYDVKM. CDR3 bases: TGTGCCAGCAGTCCGCTGGGACAGGGCTCCAGCGAGCAGTACTTC. Translation gives CASSPLGQGSSEQYF.

This clone was observed at least ten times. Additional DNA sequences in this sample encode the identical CDR3. The chain couples TRBV4-3 to TRBJ2-3, with D uncertain. Looked up from germline, CDR1 is LGHNA and CDR2 is YSLEER. CDR3 length equals 12 residues. Trimming stripped 0 bases from V and 5 bases from J, with 3 bases between. The CDR3 region is CASSQEGDTQYF. The CDR3 coding sequence is TGCGCCAGCAGCCAAGAAGGAGATACGCAGTATTTT.

Worth noting for this clone: The same CDR3 arises from other DNA sequences in this sample as well. The chain is built from TRBV28 and TRBJ2-2; no definite D call. Trimming shortened V by 3 bases and J by 4 bases, and 3 bases separated the two germline ends. This CDR3 has 12 residues. CDR1 and CDR2 (germline): MDHEN, SYDVKM. CDR3 protein: CASSLSTGELFF. The DNA for the CDR3 is TGTGCCAGCAGTTTGAGCACCGGGGAGCTGTTTTTT. The complete variable domain, with remaining parts taken from reference TRBV28 and TRBJ2-2, reads DVKVTQSSRYLVKRTGEKVFLECVQDMDHENMFWYRQDPGLGLRLIYFSYDVKMKEKGDIPEGYSVSREKKERFSLILESASTNQTSMYLCASSLSTGELFFGEGSRLTVL.

This chain links TRBV7-8 with TRBJ2-1; 12 positions agree with TRBD1. CDR3 size: 16 residues. Germline CDR1 SGHVS, CDR2 FQNEAQ. V lost 1 base to trimming and J lost 8 bases; unmatched junction nucleotides: 6. CDR3 protein: CASSLGRDRGRDEQFF. CDR3 bases: TGTGCCAGCAGCTTAGGTAGGGACAGGGGGCGCGATGAGCAGTTCTTC.

The rearrangement links TRBV30 to TRBJ2-7, with TRBD1 identical over 8 bases. The CDR3 contains 14 residues. Germline V lookup: CDR1 GTSNPN, CDR2 SVGIG (reference sequence). The ends lost 0 bases at V and 1 base at J; junction bases unmatched: 2. The CDR3 DNA is TGTGCCTGGAGTGTACGACAGGGGTCCTACGAGCAGTACTTC. Protein product: CAWSVRQGSYEQYF.

This clone was found a few times. The chain employs TRBV4-1 and TRBJ2-7, with a possible D match to TRBD2 (5 bases). Germline V gene lookup returns CDR1 MGHRA and CDR2 YSYEKL. V was pared by 0 bases and J by 6 bases, with 12 bases between. This CDR3 spans 14 amino acids. The CDR3 sequence is CASSQEEGWVEQYF. DNA for the CDR3: TGCGCCAGCAGCCAAGAAGAGGGTTGGGTCGAGCAGTACTTC.

Only a few counts were recorded for this clone. The chain recombines TRBV7-2 with TRBJ1-1; D remains ambiguous. The CDR3 has 13 amino acids. V gave up 5 bases and J gave up 4 bases, with 11 bases separating them. Germline lookup yields CDR1 SGHTA and CDR2 FQGNSA. The CDR3 DNA follows: TGTGCCAGCAGCGTCGGCGGGGTCACTGAAGCTTTCTTT. Protein sequence: CASSVGGVTEAFF.

This clone was picked up a small number of times. The chain employs TRBV30 and TRBJ1-6, with TRBD1 as a possible D gene (6 bases). The CDR3 totals 17 residues. The germline V and J ends were trimmed by 0 bases and 2 bases, with 14 bases remaining between them. CDR1 is GTSNPN, CDR2 SVGIG, per germline (reference sequence). The CDR3 DNA reads as TGTGCCTGGAGTGTACACAGGGATATGACCTATAATTCACCCCTCCACTTT. Translation gives CAWSVHRDMTYNSPLHF.

The genes are TRBV5-1 and TRBJ2-7, with a weak D call TRBD1 (5 bases). There are 13 residues in the CDR3. Germline values: CDR1 SGHRS, CDR2 YFSETQ. V lost 4 bases to trimming and J lost 6 bases, with 14 bases between them. CDR3 bases: TGCGCCAGCAGCGGGCAGGGATTCTTCGAGCAGTACTTC. Its translation is CASSGQGFFEQYF.

This clone was observed a few times. V is TRBV9 and J is TRBJ2-1; TRBD2 matches at 10 bases. CDR1 and CDR2 (germline): SGDLS, YYNGEE. The CDR3 runs to 15 residues. V was pared by 3 bases and J by 8 bases, with 8 bases of the junction left unmatched. CDR3 DNA sequence: TGTGCCAGCAGCGGCCCTAGCGGGAGACCGGATGAGCAGTTCTTC. This codes for CASSGPSGRPDEQFF.

The rearrangement links TRBV18 to TRBJ2-1; the match to TRBD2 covers 8 bases. J was trimmed by 4 bases and V by 6 bases; bases with no gene match: 8. Germline-derived CDR1 and CDR2 are KGHSH and LQKENI. The CDR3 contains 15 residues. The CDR3 bases are TGTGCCAGCTCGCCTGCGGGGGGACCTTACAATGAGCAGTTCTTC. Its protein product is CASSPAGGPYNEQFF.

The rearrangement links TRBV28 to TRBJ2-1; TRBD1 aligns across 7 bases. Germline V lookup: CDR1 MDHEN, CDR2 SYDVKM. With 3 bases clipped from V and 6 bases from J, the junction kept 8 bases outside the gene matches. The length of the CDR3 is 15 residues. CDR3 sequence (DNA): TGTGCCAGCAGTTTGGGTGGGACAGTTACCAATGAGCAGTTCTTC. Translation: CASSLGGTVTNEQFF. The full variable domain, with the rest looked up from reference TRBV28 and TRBJ2-1, is DVKVTQSSRYLVKRTGEKVFLECVQDMDHENMFWYRQDPGLGLRLIYFSYDVKMKEKGDIPEGYSVSREKKERFSLILESASTNQTSMYLCASSLGGTVTNEQFFGPGTRLTVL.

This clone was counted only a few times. The chain carries TRBV5-4 and TRBJ2-2, with D perhaps given as TRBD1 or TRBD2 (6 bases each). The CDR3 sequence is 16 residues long. The germline V gene has CDR1 SGHNT and CDR2 YYREEE (reference sequence). V was trimmed by 2 bases and J by 9 bases, leaving 20 bases between them. Here the CDR3 reads CASSLGQRASIRELFF. For the CDR3, the DNA is TGTGCCAGCAGCTTAGGACAGCGGGCGAGTATCCGGGAGCTGTTTTTT.

This clone was picked up a small number of times. The chain couples TRBV12-2 to TRBJ2-7; no check of the table's D call, TRBD2, against the DNA was made. TRBV12-2 represents a pseudogene. The CDR3 is 15 residues long. CDR3 coding DNA: TGTGCAAGTCGCCAGACCCTTAGCGTGAACAACGAGCAGTACTTC. Translation gives CASRQTLSVNNEQYF.